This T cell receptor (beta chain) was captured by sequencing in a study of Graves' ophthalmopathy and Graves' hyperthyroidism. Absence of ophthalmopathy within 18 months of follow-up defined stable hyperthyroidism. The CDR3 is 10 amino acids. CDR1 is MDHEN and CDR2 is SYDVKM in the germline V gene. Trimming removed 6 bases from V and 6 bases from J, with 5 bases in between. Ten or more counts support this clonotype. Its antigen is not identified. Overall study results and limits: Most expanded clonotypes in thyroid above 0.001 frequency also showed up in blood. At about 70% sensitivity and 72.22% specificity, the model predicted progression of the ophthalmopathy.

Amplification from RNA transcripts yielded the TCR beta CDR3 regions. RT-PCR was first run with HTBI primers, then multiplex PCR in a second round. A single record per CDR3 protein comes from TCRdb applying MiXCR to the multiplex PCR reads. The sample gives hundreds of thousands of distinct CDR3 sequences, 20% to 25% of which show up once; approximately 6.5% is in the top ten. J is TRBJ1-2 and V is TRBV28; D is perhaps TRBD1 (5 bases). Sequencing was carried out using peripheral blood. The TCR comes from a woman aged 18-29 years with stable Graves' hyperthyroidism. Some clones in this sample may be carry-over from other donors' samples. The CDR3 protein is CASSRDGYTF. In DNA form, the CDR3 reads TGTGCCAGCAGCAGGGATGGCTACACCTTC.